The subject of this entry is one T cell receptor beta chain. Antigen: not known. This sample is part of a study of OX40 agonist ivuxolimab in advanced cancers. About the study: Three dose-escalation patients had partial responses: one with hepatocellular carcinoma and two with cutaneous melanoma. Broader study findings: In the expanded peripheral T cells, antigen specificity was never determined.

V gave up 5 bases and J gave up 4 bases; unmatched junction bases: 9. This CDR3 has 15 amino acids. Germline CDR1 reads SGHTA; CDR2 reads FQGNSA. Blood draws occurred at baseline, cycle 4 day 1, and cycle 7 day 1. The repertoire was sequenced with immunoSEQ multiplex PCR; TCRdb's copy has only in-frame clones and lacks some. The sample consists of 67,000 or so clones, about 87% of them appearing once. The sequence came from an adult with an advanced solid tumor such as melanoma, head and neck, liver or kidney cancer. The starting material was CD4+ or CD8+ T cells sorted from blood, obtained in a trial of the OX40 agonist ivuxolimab. V is TRBV7-2 and J is TRBJ2-3; the match to TRBD1 covers 7 bases. The chain's CDR3 is CASSAYRGTADTQYF. The CDR3 region has the DNA TGTGCCAGCAGCGCCTACAGGGGAACGGCAGATACGCAGTATTTT.